The T cell receptor (beta chain) under discussion was sequenced for a study of blood T cell repertoires in COVID-19. Looking at the study overall: The samples span acute and convalescent COVID-19 from the United States, Italy and Spain. T cells, B-cell-depleted T cells, or PBMCs provided the cDNA or gDNA that served as material.

The authors' processing: Estimation of nucleated cell counts was performed using reference gene primer amplification. Some clones are missing from TCRdb's copy, which holds only in-frame ones; the method was immunoSEQ multiplex PCR. Clone size and V and J calls were adopted from that table, with D and trimming inferred from the DNA. The top ten clones hold 2.5% to 3% of a sample with about 340,000 clones, around 82% of them seen once. The CDR3 runs to 14 residues. Germline CDR1 is SNHLY and CDR2 is FYNNEI. V was cut by 4 bases and J by 0 bases, with 9 bases left in between. The chain is built from TRBV2 and TRBJ1-1; D unresolved. The material sequenced was peripheral blood. The sequence was collected from a young man with active or convalescent COVID-19. DNA of the CDR3: TGTGCCAGCAGTGTTGGGAGCATGAACACTGAAGCTTTCTTT. The encoded protein is CASSVGSMNTEAFF.